The rows below give T cell receptor beta chains drawn from one sample of a study of shared clonotypes between healthy human individuals. TCRdb keeps only in-frame clones here, not all; method: immunoSEQ multiplex PCR. The sample carries about 2.4 million clones, under 95% recorded once. Specimen: naive CD4+ T cells from PBMCs. The receptors come from a man between 18 and 29 years old in good health. Some clones in this sample may be carry-over from other donors' samples. CDR3s leave out the opening cysteine and the closing phenylalanine or tryptophan.

V | CDR3
TRBV2 | ASSESTGGGSGEQY
TRBV28 | ASSPARAAF
TRBV6-6 | ASSYSRSRGSYEQY
TRBV9 | ASSVGPGRTDTQY
TRBV2 | ATTGTSGNRDQF
TRBV2 | ASSAARTDYGYT
TRBV7-9 | ASSLGWGIQETQY
TRBV5-1 | ASSPNRETQY
TRBV19 | ATPPLTKETQY
TRBV13 | ASSSTGAAEAF
TRBV6-6 | ASSSRGPSNQPQH
TRBV6-1 | ASSVTGGLEETQY
TRBV7-8 | ASSLARDTGELF
TRBV6-1 | ASNRVEGNEQY
TRBV5-1 | ASSFRSSGESRELF
TRBV5-1 | ASSDQGLSNQPQH
TRBV18 | ASSPPTSGRVSYNEQF
TRBV7-8 | ASSLAGGTYTDTQY
TRBV28 | ASSPSRRGPSYEQY
TRBV5-1 | ASSRRGQGAEKLF
TRBV5-5 | ASSQRDRPYYEQY
TRBV5-1 | ASSLGGLAGDEQY
TRBV5-6 | ASSPQGAKNIQY
TRBV29-1 | SVAGTDEAF
TRBV18 | ASSQSVPGQGIQPQH
TRBV7-9 | ASSLDYGLAGVTDTQY
TRBV4-1 | ASSLEADNSPLH
TRBV7-9 | ASSLRPGRREDYGYT
TRBV28 | ASSADRNYGYT
TRBV4-3 | ASSQWTSGTSYNEQF
TRBV5-1 | ASSLWALGGTNTTNEKLF
TRBV28 | ASSSLAGGSYEQY
TRBV7-9 | ASSLYPLSEKLF
TRBV28 | ASLVGPTGELF
TRBV2 | ASPLRGSPRGNEQF
TRBV5-1 | ASSAITGAPNYGYT
TRBV25-1 | ASSAPGARGYEQY
TRBV7-8 | ASIPLGTLDSGANVLT
TRBV11-2 | ASSLAGQRSSYEQY
TRBV4-3 | ASSQALREAGANVLT
TRBV19 | ASRRDSDGYT
TRBV27 | ASSENTYEQY
TRBV19 | ASSTGVQPQH
TRBV9 | ASSVGQGAGYEQY
TRBV5-1 | ASSFAGGGDTQY
TRBV7-2 | ASSSIRLAPLAYNEQF
TRBV9 | ASSVVDSGNTEAF
TRBV18 | ASSPSIDQPQH
TRBV9 | ASSPITDTQY
TRBV11-1 | ASSLGIRDRAGANVLT
TRBV28 | ASSLISGLNQPQH
TRBV5-6 | ASSLAWTGSGNTIY
TRBV9 | ASSGINRAGETQY